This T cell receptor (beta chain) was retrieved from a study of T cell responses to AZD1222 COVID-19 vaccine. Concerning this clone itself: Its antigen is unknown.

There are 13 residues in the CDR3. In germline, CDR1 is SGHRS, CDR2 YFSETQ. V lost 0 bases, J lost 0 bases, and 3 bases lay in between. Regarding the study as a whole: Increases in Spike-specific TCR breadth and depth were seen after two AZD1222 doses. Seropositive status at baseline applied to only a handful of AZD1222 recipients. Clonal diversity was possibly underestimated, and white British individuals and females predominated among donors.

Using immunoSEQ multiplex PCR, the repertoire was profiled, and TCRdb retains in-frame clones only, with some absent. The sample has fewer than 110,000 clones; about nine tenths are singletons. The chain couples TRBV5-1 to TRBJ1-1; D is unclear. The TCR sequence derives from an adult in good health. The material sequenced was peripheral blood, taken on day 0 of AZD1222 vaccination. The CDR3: CASSLEVNTEAFF. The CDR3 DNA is TGCGCCAGCAGCTTGGAGGTGAACACTGAAGCTTTCTTT. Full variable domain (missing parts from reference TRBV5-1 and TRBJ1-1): KAGVTQTPRYLIKTRGQQVTLSCSPISGHRSVSWYQQTPGQGLQFLFEYFSETQRNKGNFPGRFSGRQFSNSRSEMNVSTLELGDSALYLCASSLEVNTEAFFGQGTRLTVV.